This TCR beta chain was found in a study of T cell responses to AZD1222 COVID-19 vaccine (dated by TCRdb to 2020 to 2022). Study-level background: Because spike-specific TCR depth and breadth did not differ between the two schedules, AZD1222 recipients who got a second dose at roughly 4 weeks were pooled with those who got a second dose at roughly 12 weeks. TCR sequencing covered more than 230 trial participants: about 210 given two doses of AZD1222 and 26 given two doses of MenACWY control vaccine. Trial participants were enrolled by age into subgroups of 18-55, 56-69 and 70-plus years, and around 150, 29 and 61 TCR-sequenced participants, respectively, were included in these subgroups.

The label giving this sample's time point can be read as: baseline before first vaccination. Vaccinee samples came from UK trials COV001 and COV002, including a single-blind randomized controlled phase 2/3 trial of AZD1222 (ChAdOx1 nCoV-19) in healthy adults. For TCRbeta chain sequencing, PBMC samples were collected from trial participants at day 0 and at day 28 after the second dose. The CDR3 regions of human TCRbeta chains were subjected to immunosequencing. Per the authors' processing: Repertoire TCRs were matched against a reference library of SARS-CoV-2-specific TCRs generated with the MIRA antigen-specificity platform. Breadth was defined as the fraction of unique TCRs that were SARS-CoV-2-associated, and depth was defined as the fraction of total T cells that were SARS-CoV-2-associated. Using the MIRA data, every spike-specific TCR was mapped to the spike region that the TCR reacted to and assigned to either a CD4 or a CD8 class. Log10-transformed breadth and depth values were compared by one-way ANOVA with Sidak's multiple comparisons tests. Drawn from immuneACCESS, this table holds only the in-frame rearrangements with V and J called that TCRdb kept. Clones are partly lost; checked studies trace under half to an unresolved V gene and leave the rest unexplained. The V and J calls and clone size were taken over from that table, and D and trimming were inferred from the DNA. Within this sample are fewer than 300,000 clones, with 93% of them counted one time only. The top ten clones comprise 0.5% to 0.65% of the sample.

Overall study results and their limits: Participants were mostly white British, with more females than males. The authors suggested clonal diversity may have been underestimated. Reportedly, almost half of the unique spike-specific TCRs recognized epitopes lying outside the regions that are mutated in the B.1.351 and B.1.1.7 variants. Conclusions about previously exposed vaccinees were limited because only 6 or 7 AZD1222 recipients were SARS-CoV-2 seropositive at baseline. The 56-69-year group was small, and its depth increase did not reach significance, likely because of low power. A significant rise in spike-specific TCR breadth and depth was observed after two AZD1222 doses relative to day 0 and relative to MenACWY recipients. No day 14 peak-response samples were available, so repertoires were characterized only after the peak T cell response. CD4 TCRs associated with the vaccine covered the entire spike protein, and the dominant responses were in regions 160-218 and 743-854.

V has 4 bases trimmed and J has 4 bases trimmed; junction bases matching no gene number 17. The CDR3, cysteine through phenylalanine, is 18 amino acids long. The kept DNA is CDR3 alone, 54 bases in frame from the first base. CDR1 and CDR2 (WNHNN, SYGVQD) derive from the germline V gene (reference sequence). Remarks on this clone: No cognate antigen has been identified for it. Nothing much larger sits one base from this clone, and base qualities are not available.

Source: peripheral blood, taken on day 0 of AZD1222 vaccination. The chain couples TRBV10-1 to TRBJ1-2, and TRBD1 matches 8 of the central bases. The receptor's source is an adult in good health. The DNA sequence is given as TGCGCCAGCAGTGTCCCTCCGCGACAGGGGAAGTTACTCTATGGCTACACCTTC. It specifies CASSVPPRQGKLLYGYTF.